This T cell receptor beta chain is drawn from a study of CD8+ T cells in alopecia areata. Study-level information: The drug, tofacitinib, lasted 6 to 18 months, followed by 6 months off drug.

The germline V gene has CDR1 SGHDN and CDR2 FVKESK. V shed 1 base and J shed 3 bases, with 13 bases lying between them. This CDR3 has 16 amino acids. Reverse transcribed after extraction, RNA yielded cDNA as the sequencing template. Only in-frame clones appear in the TCRdb table, and some are missing; sequencing was by immunoSEQ multiplex PCR. This table has about 140,000 clones, roughly half appearing once. This clone has just a few counts. This receptor was identified in a human donor with alopecia areata. The V and J genes are TRBV14 and TRBJ2-4, with D perhaps matching TRBD1 (6 bases). This material consisted of CD4+ T cells sorted from blood, taken at week 0. CDR3 amino acids: CASSQAFEDSKNIQYF. In nucleotides, the CDR3 is TGTGCCAGCAGCCAAGCATTCGAGGACAGCAAAAACATTCAGTACTTC.